This T cell receptor beta chain was found in a study of T cell responses to AZD1222 COVID-19 vaccine. Pooling was applied to second doses at about 4 or about 12 weeks. V was shortened by 7 bases and J by 3 bases, with 16 bases between the two germline ends. The CDR3 length is 14 residues. In germline, CDR1 is SEHNR, CDR2 FQNEAQ (reference sequence). A word on this clone: Its antigen is unknown.

Sequencing used immunoSEQ multiplex PCR; TCRdb keeps in-frame clones, though not all of them. The table records roughly 180,000 clones, just over 90% of them present only once. Findings and limits, study-wide: Two AZD1222 doses significantly raised spike-specific TCR breadth and depth over controls. Possibly, clonal diversity was underestimated; donors were largely white British and included more females. Spike-spanning, vaccine-associated CD4 TCRs were dominant at 160-218 and 743-854.

The receptor was isolated from an adult who received the AZD1222 COVID-19 vaccine. The chain employs TRBV7-9 and TRBJ2-7; no reliable D call. The sequencing used peripheral blood, collected 28 days after the second AZD1222 dose. Here the CDR3 DNA reads TGTGCCAGCACCCCGGCTACCCCAATCTACGAGCAGTACTTC. Its translation: CASTPATPIYEQYF. The full variable domain, with the rest looked up from reference TRBV7-9 and TRBJ2-7, is DTGVSQNPRHKITKRGQNVTFRCDPISEHNRLYWYRQTLGQGPEFLTYFQNEAQLEKSRLLSDRFSAERPKGSFSTLEIQRTEQGDSAMYLCASTPATPIYEQYFGPGTRLTVT.